Shown below are 10 T cell receptor beta chains from a single sample sequenced in a study of blood T cell repertoires in COVID-19. Profiled with immunoSEQ multiplex PCR; TCRdb holds only in-frame clones, not every one. The data hold around 300,000 clones, with more than 75% observed a single time. Sequenced material: peripheral blood. These receptor sequences come from a woman between 45 and 60 years old with active or convalescent COVID-19.

V gene TRBV5-4 combines with J gene TRBJ2-1; possibly TRBD1 for D (6 bases). The germline gives CDR1 SGHNT, CDR2 YYREEE (reference sequence). The CDR3 length is 16 residues. Trimming removed 0 bases at V and 6 bases at J, with 16 bases between. CDR3 in amino acids: CASSLDRTAAFNEQFF. CDR3 DNA: TGTGCCAGCAGCTTGGATCGGACAGCGGCCTTCAATGAGCAGTTCTTC.

This clone was seen just once. This chain links TRBV5-1 with TRBJ1-2, with 8 bases aligning to TRBD1. V dropped 7 bases and J dropped 4; count of bases not matched to a gene: 18. The CDR3 spans 17 residues. Germline values: CDR1 SGHRS, CDR2 YFSETQ. CDR3 nucleotides: TGCGCCAGCGCCCCGACGACCAGATCGGACAGGGCCTATGGCTACACCTTC. Encoded protein: CASAPTTRSDRAYGYTF.

The chain couples TRBV6-6 to TRBJ1-3, with TRBD1 matching 7 bases. This CDR3 comprises 14 residues. Germline V CDR1 and CDR2: MNHNY, SVGAGI (reference sequence). The trim removed 4 bases at V and 8 bases at J, leaving 8 bases unmatched. The CDR3 DNA is TGTGCCAGCAGTTGGTCGACAGGGACAGACACCATATATTTT. Amino acid sequence: CASSWSTGTDTIYF.

This sequence joins TRBV27 and TRBJ2-7; TRBD1 matches at 7 bases. The CDR3 sequence is 13 residues long. V lost 10 bases, J lost 6 bases, and 12 bases stayed unmatched. The germline CDR1 and CDR2 sequences are MNHEY and SMNVEV (reference sequence). The CDR3 loop reads CATSSQGLGEQYF. CDR3 coding DNA: TGTGCCACCAGCTCACAGGGGTTGGGCGAGCAGTACTTC.

To note about this clone: Other DNA sequences in the sample encode the same CDR3. This chain joins TRBV5-4 and TRBJ2-2; TRBD1 matches at 8 bases. V shed 4 bases, J shed 5 bases, and the junction held 4 bases outside the gene matches. Germline CDR1 is SGHNT and CDR2 is YYREEE (reference sequence). There are 14 residues in the CDR3. The CDR3 DNA sequence: TGTGCCAGCAGCAGAACAGGGGGGACCGGGGAGCTGTTTTTT. Translating it yields CASSRTGGTGELFF.

This chain uses TRBV4-1 with TRBJ1-6, with D possibly TRBD1 on 6 matching bases. The CDR3 contains 16 residues. CDR1 and CDR2 (germline): MGHRA, YSYEKL. Trimming took 3 bases from V and 3 from J, leaving 12 bases between them. The chain's CDR3 is CASSHLGAGYNSPLHF. In DNA, the CDR3 is TGCGCCAGCAGCCATCTGGGGGCAGGCTATAATTCACCCCTCCACTTT.

The rearrangement uses TRBV25-1 and TRBJ1-2; 9 positions match TRBD1. Germline CDR1 is MGHDK and CDR2 is SYGVNS. The CDR3 sequence is 14 residues long. J lost 7 bases, V lost 4 bases, and 7 bases had no gene match. The CDR3 nucleotides read TGTGCCAGCAGTGGGGCCGGACAGGGGTCTGGCTACACCTTC. It encodes CASSGAGQGSGYTF.

This chain joins TRBV7-2 and TRBJ2-2; a weak D match, TRBD2 (5 bases). Looked up from germline, CDR1 is SGHTA and CDR2 is FQGNSA. The CDR3 spans 13 residues. The CDR3 is CAVRVPNTGELFF. The CDR3 DNA follows: TGTGCGGTGCGGGTCCCGAACACCGGGGAGCTGTTTTTT.

The J gene is TRBJ1-1, the V gene TRBV5-8, with 8 bases matching TRBD1. The ends lost 1 base at V and 8 bases at J; junction bases unmatched: 4. Germline CDR1 reads SGHTS; CDR2 reads YDEGEE. The CDR3 has 13 amino acids. Written as DNA, the CDR3 is TGTGCCAGCAGCTTGACAGGGGGGATGGAAGCTTTCTTT. As protein: CASSLTGGMEAFF.

The chain employs TRBV28 and TRBJ2-6; maybe TRBD2 (5 bases). V gave up 8 bases and J gave up 4 bases, with 18 bases separating them. The CDR3 length is 16 residues. CDR1 and CDR2 (germline): MDHEN, SYDVKM. The CDR3 spells CASDTERESGANVLTF. CDR3 nucleotides: TGTGCCAGCGACACGGAGAGGGAGTCGGGGGCCAACGTCCTGACTTTC.